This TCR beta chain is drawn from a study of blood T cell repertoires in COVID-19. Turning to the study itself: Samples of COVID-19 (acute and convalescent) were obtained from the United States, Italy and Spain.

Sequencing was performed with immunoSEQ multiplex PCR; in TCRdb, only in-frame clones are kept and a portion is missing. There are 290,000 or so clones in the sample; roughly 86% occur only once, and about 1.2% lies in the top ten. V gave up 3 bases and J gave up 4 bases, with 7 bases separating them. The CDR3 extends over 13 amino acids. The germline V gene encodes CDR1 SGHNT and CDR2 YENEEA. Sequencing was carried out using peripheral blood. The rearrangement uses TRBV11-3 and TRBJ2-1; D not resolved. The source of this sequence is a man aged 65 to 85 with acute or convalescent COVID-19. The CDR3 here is CASSLAQYNEQFF. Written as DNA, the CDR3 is TGTGCCAGCAGCTTGGCTCAGTACAATGAGCAGTTCTTC.